Reported below is one T cell receptor (beta chain). What it binds is unknown. Primers for the PCR totalled 60 Vbeta and 13 Jbeta. Some clones are missing from TCRdb's copy, which holds only in-frame ones; the method was immunoSEQ multiplex PCR. Here the sample spans 150,000 or so clones, approximately 86% being singletons. CDR3 length: 15 amino acids. V lost 1 base and J lost 2, with 12 bases in between. CDR1 SSHAT and CDR2 FNYEAQ come from the germline V gene (reference sequence). These data belong to a study of cytomegalovirus exposure and HLA in healthy donors. Study-level points and caveats: Analyses of presence/absence relied on an assumption of roughly uniform sequencing depth across donors. As immune exposure information, only CMV serostatus was available.

The genes are TRBV7-7 and TRBJ2-7, with TRBD2 as a possible D gene (6 bases). The TCR comes from a woman aged 50 to 65 in good health and CMV-seropositive. The sample was PBMCs. The CDR3 region has the DNA TGTGCCAGCAGCTTAGGCGCGGGGTGGACCTACGAGCAGTACTTC. Translation gives CASSLGAGWTYEQYF.